Listed here is a single T cell receptor beta chain. The method was immunoSEQ multiplex PCR; TCRdb's version includes in-frame clones alone and lacks a portion of them. The data contain about 250,000 clones, roughly 82% of them seen just once; the ten biggest clones take up roughly 5.2%. These data belong to a study of blood T cell repertoires in COVID-19. In the study overall: Nucleic acid was either cDNA or gDNA, and it came from T cells, B-cell-depleted T cells, or PBMCs.

V shed 6 bases and J 4 bases; nucleotides not matched to a gene: 9. Germline V gene lookup returns CDR1 KGHSH and CDR2 LQKENI. This CDR3 is 15 amino acids long. It was during active infection that Seattle patients were enrolled and then longitudinally followed. Sequencing used peripheral blood. The chain is built from TRBV18 and TRBJ1-1, with 9 bases fitting TRBD1. This TCR came from a woman of 80 years or more with COVID-19, enrolled during active disease. CDR3 region: CASSYNPGQGTEAFF. CDR3 nucleotides: TGTGCCAGCTCGTACAATCCGGGACAGGGCACTGAAGCTTTCTTT.